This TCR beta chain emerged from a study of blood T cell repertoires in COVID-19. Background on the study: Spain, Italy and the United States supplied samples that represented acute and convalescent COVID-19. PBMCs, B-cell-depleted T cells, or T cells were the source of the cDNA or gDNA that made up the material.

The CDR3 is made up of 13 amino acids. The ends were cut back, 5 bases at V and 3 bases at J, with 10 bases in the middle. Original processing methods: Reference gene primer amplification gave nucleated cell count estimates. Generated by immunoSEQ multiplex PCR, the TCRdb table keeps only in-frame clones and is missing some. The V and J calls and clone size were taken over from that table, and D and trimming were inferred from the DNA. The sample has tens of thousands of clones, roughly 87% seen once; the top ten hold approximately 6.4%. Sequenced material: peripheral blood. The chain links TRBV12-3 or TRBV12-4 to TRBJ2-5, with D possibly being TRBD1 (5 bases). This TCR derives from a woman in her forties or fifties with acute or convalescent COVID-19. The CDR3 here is CASSRQIKETQYF. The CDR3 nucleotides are TGTGCCAGCAGTCGACAGATAAAAGAGACCCAGTACTTC.